The rows below give T cell receptor beta chains drawn from one sample of a study of cytotoxic CD8 clonotypes in ibrutinib-treated CLL. The protocol was immunoSEQ multiplex PCR, while the TCRdb copy is restricted to in-frame clones and leaves out a portion. Among fewer than 150,000 clones, around 80% were seen once, and the ten largest hold around 3.3%. Sequencing used PBMCs, obtained after 24 months of ibrutinib treatment. The receptors stem from a human donor with chronic lymphocytic leukemia. CDR3s include the opening cysteine and the closing phenylalanine or tryptophan. The D gene is left open where the match is weak. Clone size is shown for a subset of rows, as once, few, many or a class of expanded clone.

clone size | J gene | D gene | V gene | CDR3 protein | CDR3 DNA
. | TRBJ2-7 | TRBD1 | TRBV7-9 | CASSPRDSIYEQYF | TGTGCCAGCAGTCCTCGGGACAGTATCTACGAGCAGTACTTC
. | TRBJ2-7 | . | TRBV11-2 | CASTPGATSYEQYF | TGTGCCAGCACCCCAGGGGCGACGTCCTACGAGCAGTACTTC
. | TRBJ2-3 | . | TRBV14 | CASSPPGRFTDTQYF | TGTGCCAGCAGCCCCCCGGGGCGGTTCACAGATACGCAGTATTTT
. | TRBJ2-2 | . | TRBV1 | CTSSQDVAGGNTGELFF | .
once | TRBJ1-2 | . | TRBV28 | CASSLKGPGAYGYTF | TGTGCCAGCAGTTTAAAAGGGCCAGGGGCCTATGGCTACACCTTC
few | TRBJ1-6 | TRBD1 | TRBV9 | CASSGDRGDNSPLHF | TGTGCCAGCAGCGGCGACAGGGGGGATAATTCACCCCTCCACTTT
. | TRBJ2-5 | TRBD1 | TRBV7-7 | CASSFRQGRQETQYF | TGTGCCAGCAGTTTTCGACAGGGGCGACAAGAGACCCAGTACTTC
. | TRBJ1-6 | . | TRBV7-6 | CASTLRTHSPLHF | TGTGCCAGCACCCTTAGGACCCATTCACCCCTCCACTTT
. | TRBJ2-7 | TRBD1 | TRBV30 | CASRQGSSYEQYF | TGTGCCTCGAGACAGGGAAGCTCCTACGAGCAGTACTTC
. | TRBJ2-7 | . | TRBV21-1 | CASSKADAQVRGVLYEQYF | TGTGCCAGCAGCAAAGCAGACGCCCAGGTCCGGGGGGTTCTCTACGAGCAGTACTTC
. | TRBJ1-2 | . | TRBV30 | CAWSWDQILNYGYTF | TGTGCCTGGAGTTGGGACCAAATACTTAACTATGGCTACACCTTC
. | TRBJ2-7 | . | TRBV25-1 | CASSGWRSRDEQYF | TGTGCCAGCAGTGGATGGAGGAGCCGAGACGAGCAGTACTTC
. | TRBJ2-2 | . | TRBV28 | CASSRSTGELFF | TGTGCCAGCAGTAGAAGTACCGGGGAGCTGTTTTTT
. | TRBJ2-2 | . | TRBV18 | CASSEGASNTGELFF | TGTGCCAGCTCAGAGGGCGCTTCGAACACCGGGGAGCTGTTTTTT
. | TRBJ2-3 | TRBD2 | TRBV11-2 | CASSLFAGGSTDTQYF | TGTGCCAGCAGCTTATTTGCGGGGGGCTCCACAGATACGCAGTATTTT
. | TRBJ2-3 | . | TRBV11-2 | CASSGLRRAADTQYF | TGTGCCAGCAGCGGCCTGCGGCGGGCCGCGGATACGCAGTATTTT
. | TRBJ1-4 | TRBD1 | TRBV7-9 | CASSPNRDSNEKLFF | TGTGCCAGCAGCCCTAACCGGGACAGTAATGAAAAACTGTTTTTT
. | TRBJ2-5 | TRBD1 | TRBV27 | CASSIGQGGPETQYF | TGTGCCAGCAGTATCGGACAGGGAGGTCCTGAGACCCAGTACTTC
. | TRBJ1-1 | . | TRBV7-2 | CASSLVSEGVAFF | TGTGCCAGCAGCTTAGTTAGTGAGGGCGTAGCTTTCTTT